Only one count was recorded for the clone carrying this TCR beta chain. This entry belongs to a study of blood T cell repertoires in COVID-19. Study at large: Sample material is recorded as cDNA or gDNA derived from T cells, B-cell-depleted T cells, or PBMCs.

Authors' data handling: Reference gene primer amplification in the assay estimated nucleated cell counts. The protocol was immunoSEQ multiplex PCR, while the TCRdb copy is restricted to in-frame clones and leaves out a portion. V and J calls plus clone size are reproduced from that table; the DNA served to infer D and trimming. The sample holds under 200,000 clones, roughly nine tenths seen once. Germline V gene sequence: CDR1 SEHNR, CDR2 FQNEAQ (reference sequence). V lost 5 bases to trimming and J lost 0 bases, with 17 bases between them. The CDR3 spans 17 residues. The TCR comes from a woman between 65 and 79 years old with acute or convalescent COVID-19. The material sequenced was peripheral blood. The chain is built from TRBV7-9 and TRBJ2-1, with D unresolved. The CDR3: CASSGRYPSGSYNEQFF. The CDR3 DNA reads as TGTGCCAGCAGCGGAAGATACCCTAGTGGCTCCTACAATGAGCAGTTCTTC.